What follows is one TCR beta chain and its context. Its antigen has not been determined. No base-level quality is on record; no much larger clone is a single base apart. The time point label, read with the paper, signifies: baseline before first vaccination. Samples from vaccinated people were obtained from the UK trials COV001 and COV002, which included a single-blind randomized controlled phase 2/3 trial of AZD1222 (ChAdOx1 nCoV-19) in healthy adults. For TCRbeta chain sequencing, PBMC samples from trial participants were taken at day 0 and at day 28 after the second dose. For CDR1 and CDR2, the germline V gene lists SGHDT and YYEEEE. V was cut back by 0 bases and J by 3 bases, leaving a gap of 7 bases between them. The CDR3 holds 14 amino acids from the cysteine to the phenylalanine. Just the 42-base CDR3 DNA is kept, in frame starting at base 1. The CDR3 regions of human TCRbeta chains were analyzed by immunosequencing. Per the authors' processing: TCRs in the repertoires were compared against a reference library of SARS-CoV-2-specific TCRs that had been generated with the MIRA antigen-specificity platform. Breadth was defined as the fraction of unique TCRs that were SARS-CoV-2-associated, and depth was defined as the fraction of total T cells that were SARS-CoV-2-associated. Using the MIRA data, each spike-specific TCR was mapped to the spike region that the TCR reacts to and placed in a CD4 or CD8 class. Log10-transformed breadth and depth values were compared by one-way ANOVA with Sidak's multiple comparisons tests. TCRdb took over this immuneACCESS table, retaining in-frame rearrangements with V and J assigned. Such tables are incomplete; in checked studies, under half of the missing clones stem from an unresolved V gene, and the remainder is unexplained. The DNA was the basis for D and trimming; V, J and clone size are from that table. This sample lists approximately 110,000 clones; more than 75% were detected once. Roughly 9.2% of the sample rests with the top ten.

This entry belongs to a study of T cell responses to AZD1222 COVID-19 vaccine (dated by TCRdb to the early 2020s). Background on the whole study: AZD1222 recipients given second doses at about 4 weeks or at about 12 weeks were pooled, since spike-specific TCR depth and breadth were not found to differ between the two schedules. A total of 230 to 250 trial participants underwent TCR sequencing, of whom roughly 210 had received two doses of AZD1222 and some 25 had received two doses of the MenACWY control vaccine. Trial participants were enrolled by age into 18-55, 56-69 and 70-plus year subgroups, with roughly 160, 29 and 62 TCR-sequenced participants respectively. The paper as a whole reports these results and caveats: Conclusions about previously exposed vaccinees are limited because only a handful of AZD1222 recipients were SARS-CoV-2 seropositive at baseline. No day 14 peak-response samples were available, so repertoires were characterized only after the peak T cell response. Participants were mostly white British, with more females than males. The authors suggested clonal diversity may have been underestimated. Reportedly, close to half of the unique spike-specific TCRs recognized epitopes lying outside the regions that are mutated in the B.1.351 and B.1.1.7 variants. In the small 56-69-year group, the increase in depth fell short of significance, most likely because of low power. The vaccine-associated CD4 TCRs covered the entire spike protein, and the dominant responses fell in regions 160-218 and 743-854. After two AZD1222 doses, both the breadth and the depth of spike-specific TCRs were significantly higher than at day 0 and than in MenACWY recipients.

Sample: peripheral blood, taken on day 0 of AZD1222 vaccination. The TCR comes from an adult in good health. The V and J genes are TRBV5-6 and TRBJ1-5, with the D gene not confidently named. Here the CDR3 is given as CASSLVGINQPQHF. The DNA sequence reads TGTGCCAGCAGCTTGGTGGGTATCAATCAGCCCCAGCATTTT.